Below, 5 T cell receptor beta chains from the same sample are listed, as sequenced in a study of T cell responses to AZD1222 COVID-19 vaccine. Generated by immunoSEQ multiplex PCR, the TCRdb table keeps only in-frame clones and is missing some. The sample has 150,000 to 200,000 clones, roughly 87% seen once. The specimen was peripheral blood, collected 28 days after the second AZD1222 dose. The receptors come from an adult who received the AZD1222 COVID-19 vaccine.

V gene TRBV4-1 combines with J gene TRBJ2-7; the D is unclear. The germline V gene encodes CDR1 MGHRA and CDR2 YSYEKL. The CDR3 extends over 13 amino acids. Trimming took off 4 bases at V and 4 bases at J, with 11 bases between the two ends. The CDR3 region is CASSPGPGYEQYF. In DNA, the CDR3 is TGCGCCAGCAGCCCTGGGCCGGGTTACGAGCAGTACTTC.

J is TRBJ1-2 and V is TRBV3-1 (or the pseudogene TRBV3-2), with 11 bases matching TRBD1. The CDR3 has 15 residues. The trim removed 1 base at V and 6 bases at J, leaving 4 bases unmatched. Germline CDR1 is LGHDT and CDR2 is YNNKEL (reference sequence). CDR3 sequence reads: CASSQVGTGGHGYTF. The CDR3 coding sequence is TGTGCCAGCAGCCAAGTCGGGACAGGGGGTCATGGCTACACCTTC.

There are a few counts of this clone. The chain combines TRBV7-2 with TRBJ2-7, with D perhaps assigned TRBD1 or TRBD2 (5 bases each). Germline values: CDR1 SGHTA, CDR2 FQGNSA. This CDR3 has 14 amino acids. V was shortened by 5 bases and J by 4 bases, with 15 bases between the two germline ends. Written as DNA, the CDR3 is TGTGCCAGCAGCCTCGGGACGACTAAATACGAGCAGTACTTC. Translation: CASSLGTTKYEQYF.

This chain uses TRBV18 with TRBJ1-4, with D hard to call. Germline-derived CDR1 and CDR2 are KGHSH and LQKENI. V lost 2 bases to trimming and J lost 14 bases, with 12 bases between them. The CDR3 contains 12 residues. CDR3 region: CASSPNPGMLFF. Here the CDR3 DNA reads TGTGCCAGCTCACCAAACCCGGGAATGCTGTTTTTT.

The CDR3 here is CASSEARGGTYEQYF. CDR3 sequence (DNA): TGTGCCAGCAGTGAAGCGCGGGGTGGGACCTACGAGCAGTACTTC. The rearrangement links TRBV2 to TRBJ2-7; D is possibly TRBD2 (6 bases). Germline CDR1 SNHLY, CDR2 FYNNEI. V was clipped by 0 bases and J by 2 bases, with 11 bases between them. CDR3 length: 15 amino acids.